The rows below give T cell receptor beta chains drawn from one sample of a study of cytomegalovirus exposure and HLA in healthy donors. Only in-frame clones appear in the TCRdb table, and some are missing; sequencing was by immunoSEQ multiplex PCR. This sample has about 160,000 clones; about nine tenths occur once, and the top ten carry 4.2%. Sequencing was performed on PBMCs. The source is a young man in good health and CMV-seropositive. The CDR3 runs from the conserved cysteine through the conserved F or W. Fields, in order: J gene, V gene, D gene, clone size, CDR3 protein, CDR3 DNA. A D gene is named only where the DNA matches it firmly. The size entry is marked missing in some rows and otherwise reads once, few, many or a size class.

j_call: TRBJ2-7
v_call: TRBV11-3
d_call: TRBD2
clone_size: -
cdr3_aa: CASSWGLAGGPDYEQYF
cdr3_nt: TGTGCCAGCAGCTGGGGACTAGCGGGAGGGCCGGACTACGAGCAGTACTTC

j_call: TRBJ2-2
v_call: TRBV6-5
d_call: -
clone_size: once
cdr3_aa: CASSSDSYTGELFF
cdr3_nt: TGTGCCAGCAGTTCGGACTCATACACCGGGGAGCTGTTTTTT

j_call: TRBJ1-1
v_call: TRBV6-1
d_call: -
clone_size: -
cdr3_aa: CASSVPWREFTEAFF
cdr3_nt: TGTGCCAGCAGTGTGCCCTGGCGGGAATTCACTGAAGCTTTCTTT

j_call: TRBJ2-7
v_call: TRBV2
d_call: -
clone_size: -
cdr3_aa: CASSDNLQGTDYGEQYF
cdr3_nt: TGTGCCAGCAGTGATAACCTACAGGGAACCGACTACGGCGAGCAGTACTTC

j_call: TRBJ2-3
v_call: TRBV7-3
d_call: -
clone_size: -
cdr3_aa: CASSLKRPDTQYF
cdr3_nt: TGTGCCAGCAGCTTAAAGCGACCGGATACGCAGTATTTT

j_call: TRBJ2-7
v_call: TRBV19
d_call: -
clone_size: -
cdr3_aa: CASSIEASEHYEQYF
cdr3_nt: TGTGCCAGTAGTATAGAGGCTAGCGAGCACTACGAGCAGTACTTC

j_call: TRBJ2-5
v_call: TRBV9
d_call: TRBD2
clone_size: -
cdr3_aa: CASSPHGRETQYF
cdr3_nt: TGTGCCAGCAGCCCCCACGGGAGGGAGACCCAGTACTTC

j_call: TRBJ1-2
v_call: TRBV6-1
d_call: TRBD1
clone_size: -
cdr3_aa: CASRGTGKGYTF
cdr3_nt: TGTGCCAGCAGAGGGACAGGGAAAGGCTACACCTTC

j_call: TRBJ2-7
v_call: TRBV6-6
d_call: TRBD2
clone_size: -
cdr3_aa: CASRRRLAGGYEQYF
cdr3_nt: TGTGCCAGCAGAAGGCGACTAGCGGGGGGGTACGAGCAGTACTTC

j_call: TRBJ2-7
v_call: TRBV7-2
d_call: -
clone_size: -
cdr3_aa: CASSLSGSLLYEQYF
cdr3_nt: TGTGCCAGCAGCTTGTCGGGTTCCCTTCTCTACGAGCAGTACTTC

j_call: TRBJ2-1
v_call: TRBV7-2
d_call: -
clone_size: once
cdr3_aa: CASSFYLGAVGNEQFF
cdr3_nt: TGTGCCAGCAGCTTTTATTTAGGGGCAGTGGGCAATGAGCAGTTCTTC

j_call: TRBJ2-7
v_call: TRBV27
d_call: TRBD2
clone_size: -
cdr3_aa: CASSLYSGSSYEQYF
cdr3_nt: TGTGCCAGCAGTTTATATAGCGGGAGCTCCTACGAGCAGTACTTC

j_call: TRBJ1-2
v_call: TRBV27
d_call: TRBD1
clone_size: -
cdr3_aa: CASRFSGTGGIGYTF
cdr3_nt: TGTGCCAGCAGATTCTCCGGGACAGGGGGAATTGGCTACACCTTC

j_call: TRBJ1-1
v_call: TRBV5-1
d_call: TRBD1
clone_size: -
cdr3_aa: CASSWTGVGTEAFF
cdr3_nt: TGCGCCAGCAGCTGGACAGGGGTCGGCACTGAAGCTTTCTTT

j_call: TRBJ2-5
v_call: TRBV6-6
d_call: TRBD2
clone_size: once
cdr3_aa: CASRYGTSGQETQYF
cdr3_nt: TGTGCCAGCCGGTACGGGACTAGCGGACAAGAGACCCAGTACTTC

j_call: TRBJ1-4
v_call: TRBV4-1
d_call: -
clone_size: -
cdr3_aa: CASSQEPRVTNEKLFF
cdr3_nt: TGCGCCAGCAGCCAAGAGCCCAGGGTTACTAATGAAAAACTGTTTTTT

j_call: TRBJ2-3
v_call: TRBV2
d_call: -
clone_size: -
cdr3_aa: CASSRDSPTDTQYF
cdr3_nt: TGTGCCAGCAGTAGGGACTCCCCCACAGATACGCAGTATTTT

j_call: TRBJ2-5
v_call: TRBV15
d_call: TRBD2
clone_size: -
cdr3_aa: CATSRDLGLGETQYF
cdr3_nt: TGTGCCACCAGCAGAGACCTGGGACTAGGAGAGACCCAGTACTTC

j_call: TRBJ2-7
v_call: TRBV19
d_call: -
clone_size: -
cdr3_aa: CASSILWTRSSYEQYF
cdr3_nt: TGTGCCAGTAGTATTCTGTGGACTCGAAGCTCCTACGAGCAGTACTTC

j_call: TRBJ2-7
v_call: TRBV19
d_call: -
clone_size: few
cdr3_aa: CASSISGDYEQYF
cdr3_nt: TGTGCCAGTAGTATCTCGGGGGACTACGAGCAGTACTTC

j_call: TRBJ2-7
v_call: TRBV6-5
d_call: -
clone_size: -
cdr3_aa: CASSYSSNRYEQYF
cdr3_nt: TGTGCCAGCAGTTACTCGAGTAACAGGTACGAGCAGTACTTC

j_call: TRBJ2-5
v_call: TRBV19
d_call: -
clone_size: -
cdr3_aa: CASSRRSIPEETQYF
cdr3_nt: TGTGCCAGTAGTAGACGGAGCATCCCAGAAGAGACCCAGTACTTC

j_call: TRBJ2-7
v_call: TRBV5-4
d_call: TRBD2
clone_size: -
cdr3_aa: CASSQLAESSYEQYF
cdr3_nt: TGTGCCAGCAGTCAGCTAGCGGAAAGCTCCTACGAGCAGTACTTC

j_call: TRBJ2-1
v_call: TRBV7-6
d_call: TRBD1
clone_size: -
cdr3_aa: CASSLDPRDSKPNEQFF
cdr3_nt: TGTGCCAGCAGCTTAGACCCCCGGGACAGCAAGCCTAATGAGCAGTTCTTC

j_call: TRBJ2-2
v_call: TRBV5-1
d_call: -
clone_size: -
cdr3_aa: CASQQGVGGELFF
cdr3_nt: TGCGCCAGCCAACAGGGCGTTGGCGGGGAGCTGTTTTTT

j_call: TRBJ2-7
v_call: TRBV7-8
d_call: TRBD2
clone_size: -
cdr3_aa: CASSLGRESSYEQYF
cdr3_nt: TGTGCCAGCAGCTTAGGGCGGGAGAGCTCCTACGAGCAGTACTTC

j_call: TRBJ2-3
v_call: TRBV11-3
d_call: -
clone_size: -
cdr3_aa: CASSLLVGDTQYF
cdr3_nt: TGTGCCAGCAGCTTATTAGTTGGAGATACGCAGTATTTT

j_call: TRBJ2-1
v_call: TRBV27
d_call: TRBD1
clone_size: -
cdr3_aa: CASSLSPGTAYNEQFF
cdr3_nt: TGTGCCAGCAGTTTATCACCCGGGACAGCATACAATGAGCAGTTCTTC

j_call: TRBJ2-3
v_call: TRBV30
d_call: TRBD2
clone_size: -
cdr3_aa: CACRLASLDTQYF
cdr3_nt: TGTGCCTGTCGACTAGCGAGTTTAGATACGCAGTATTTT

j_call: TRBJ2-7
v_call: TRBV11-3
d_call: TRBD1
clone_size: -
cdr3_aa: CASSSDRGLYEQYF
cdr3_nt: TGTGCCAGCAGCTCGGACAGGGGCCTCTACGAGCAGTACTTC

j_call: TRBJ2-7
v_call: TRBV28
d_call: TRBD1
clone_size: -
cdr3_aa: CASSFGTGYYEQYF
cdr3_nt: TGTGCCAGCAGTTTCGGGACAGGCTACTACGAGCAGTACTTC

j_call: TRBJ2-7
v_call: TRBV15
d_call: -
clone_size: -
cdr3_aa: CATSRGSSLNEQYF
cdr3_nt: TGTGCCACCAGCAGAGGTTCTAGTTTAAACGAGCAGTACTTC

j_call: TRBJ2-5
v_call: TRBV7-2
d_call: -
clone_size: -
cdr3_aa: CASSLELLTQYF
cdr3_nt: TGTGCCAGCAGCTTAGAACTGTTGACCCAGTACTTC

j_call: TRBJ2-7
v_call: TRBV11-2
d_call: -
clone_size: -
cdr3_aa: CASSLAGGAYEQYF
cdr3_nt: TGTGCCAGCAGCTTAGCTGGGGGGGCTTACGAGCAGTACTTC

j_call: TRBJ1-1
v_call: TRBV9
d_call: -
clone_size: -
cdr3_aa: CASSVGVDLNTEAFF
cdr3_nt: TGTGCCAGCAGCGTAGGAGTAGATCTCAACACTGAAGCTTTCTTT

j_call: TRBJ1-1
v_call: TRBV7-9
d_call: -
clone_size: -
cdr3_aa: CASSSGQIISTEAFF
cdr3_nt: TGTGCCAGCAGCTCAGGACAGATTATAAGCACTGAAGCTTTCTTT

j_call: TRBJ2-1
v_call: TRBV10-3
d_call: TRBD2
clone_size: -
cdr3_aa: CAISGLAAGPYNEQFF
cdr3_nt: TGTGCCATCAGTGGACTAGCGGCAGGTCCCTACAATGAGCAGTTCTTC

j_call: TRBJ2-1
v_call: TRBV15
d_call: -
clone_size: -
cdr3_aa: CATSRVPKLNEQFF
cdr3_nt: TGTGCCACCAGCAGAGTTCCGAAGCTCAATGAGCAGTTCTTC

j_call: TRBJ1-2
v_call: TRBV7-9
d_call: TRBD1
clone_size: once
cdr3_aa: CASSLPQAGQDQSNYGYTF
cdr3_nt: TGTGCCAGCAGCTTACCTCAGGCGGGACAGGATCAATCAAACTATGGCTACACCTTC

j_call: TRBJ2-1
v_call: TRBV7-3
d_call: -
clone_size: -
cdr3_aa: CASSLIEDNEQFF
cdr3_nt: TGTGCCAGCAGCTTAATCGAGGACAATGAGCAGTTCTTC

j_call: TRBJ2-3
v_call: TRBV4-1
d_call: -
clone_size: once
cdr3_aa: CATGTSTDTQYF
cdr3_nt: TGCGCCACCGGGACTAGCACAGATACGCAGTATTTT

j_call: TRBJ2-5
v_call: TRBV6-1
d_call: -
clone_size: once
cdr3_aa: CASRPMEGLQETQYF
cdr3_nt: TGTGCCAGCAGACCCATGGAGGGGCTGCAAGAGACCCAGTACTTC

j_call: TRBJ2-7
v_call: TRBV28
d_call: TRBD2
clone_size: -
cdr3_aa: CASSLGAGATYEQYF
cdr3_nt: TGTGCCAGCAGTTTAGGAGCGGGAGCCACTTACGAGCAGTACTTC

j_call: TRBJ2-7
v_call: TRBV11-3
d_call: -
clone_size: -
cdr3_aa: CASSLGPPGAYEQYF
cdr3_nt: TGTGCCAGCAGCTTAGGGCCCCCGGGGGCCTACGAGCAGTACTTC

j_call: TRBJ1-1
v_call: TRBV10-3
d_call: -
clone_size: -
cdr3_aa: CAISEAGQNTEAFF
cdr3_nt: TGTGCCATCAGTGAGGCCGGACAGAACACTGAAGCTTTCTTT

j_call: TRBJ2-1
v_call: TRBV5-1
d_call: TRBD1
clone_size: -
cdr3_aa: CASSLAQGSGLVSRYNEQFF
cdr3_nt: TGCGCCAGCAGCTTGGCACAGGGGTCTGGCCTAGTAAGTCGGTACAATGAGCAGTTCTTC